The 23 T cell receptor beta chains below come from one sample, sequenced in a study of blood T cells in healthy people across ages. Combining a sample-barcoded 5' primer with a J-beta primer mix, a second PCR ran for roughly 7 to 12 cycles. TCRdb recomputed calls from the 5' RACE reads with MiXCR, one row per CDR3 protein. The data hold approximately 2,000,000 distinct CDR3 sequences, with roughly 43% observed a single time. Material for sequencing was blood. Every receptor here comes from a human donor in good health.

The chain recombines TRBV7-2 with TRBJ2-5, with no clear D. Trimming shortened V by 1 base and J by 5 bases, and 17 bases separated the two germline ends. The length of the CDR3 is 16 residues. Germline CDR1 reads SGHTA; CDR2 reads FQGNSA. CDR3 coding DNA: TGTGCCAGCAGCTTAGGAGATAACTGGGAAGCGGAGACCCAGTACTTC. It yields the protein CASSLGDNWEAETQYF.

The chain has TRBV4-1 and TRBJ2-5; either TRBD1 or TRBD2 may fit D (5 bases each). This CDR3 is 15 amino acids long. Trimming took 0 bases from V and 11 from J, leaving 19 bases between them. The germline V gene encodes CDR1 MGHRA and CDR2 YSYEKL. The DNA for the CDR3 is TGCGCCAGCAGCCAAGAGTGGGGGACCCCTAATGGGCAGTACTTC. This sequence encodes CASSQEWGTPNGQYF.

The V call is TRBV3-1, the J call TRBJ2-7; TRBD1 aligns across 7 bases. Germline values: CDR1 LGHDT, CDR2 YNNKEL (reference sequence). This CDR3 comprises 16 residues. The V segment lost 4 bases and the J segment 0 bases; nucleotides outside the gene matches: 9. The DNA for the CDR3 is TGTGCCAGCAGCCCTATACCGACAGGGAGCTCCTACGAGCAGTACTTC. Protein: CASSPIPTGSSYEQYF.

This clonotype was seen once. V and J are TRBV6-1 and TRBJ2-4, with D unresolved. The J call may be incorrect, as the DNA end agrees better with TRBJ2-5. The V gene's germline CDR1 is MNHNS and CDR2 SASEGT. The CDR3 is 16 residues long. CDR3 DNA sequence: TGTGCCAGCAGTGAAGCGCACACTGCCTTGAGAGAGACCCAGTACTTC. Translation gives CASSEAHTALRETQYF.

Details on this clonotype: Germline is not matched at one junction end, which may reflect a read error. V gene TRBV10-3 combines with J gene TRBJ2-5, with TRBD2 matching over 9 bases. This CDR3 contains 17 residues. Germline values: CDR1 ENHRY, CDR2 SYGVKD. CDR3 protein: CAIREPGLASSGETQCF. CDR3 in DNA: TGTGCCATCAGGGAGCCGGGACTAGCTTCTTCGGGCGAGACCCAGTGCTTC.

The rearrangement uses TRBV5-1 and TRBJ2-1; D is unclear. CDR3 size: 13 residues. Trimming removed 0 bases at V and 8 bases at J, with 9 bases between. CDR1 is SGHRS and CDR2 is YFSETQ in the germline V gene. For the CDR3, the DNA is TGCGCCAGCAGCTTGGCCCACCCGGATGAGCAGTTCTTC. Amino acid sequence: CASSLAHPDEQFF.

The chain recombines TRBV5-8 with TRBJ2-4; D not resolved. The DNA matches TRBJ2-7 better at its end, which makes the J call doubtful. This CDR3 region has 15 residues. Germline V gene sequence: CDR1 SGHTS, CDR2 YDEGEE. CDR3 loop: CASSRTDITNYEQYF. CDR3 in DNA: TGTGCCAGCAGCCGGACCGACATCACTAACTACGAGCAGTACTTC.

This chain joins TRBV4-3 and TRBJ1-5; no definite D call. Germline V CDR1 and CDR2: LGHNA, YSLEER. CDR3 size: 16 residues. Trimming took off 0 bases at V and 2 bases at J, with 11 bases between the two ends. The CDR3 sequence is CASSQDWTGRNQPQHF. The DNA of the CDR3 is TGCGCCAGCAGCCAAGATTGGACCGGGCGCAATCAGCCCCAGCATTTT.

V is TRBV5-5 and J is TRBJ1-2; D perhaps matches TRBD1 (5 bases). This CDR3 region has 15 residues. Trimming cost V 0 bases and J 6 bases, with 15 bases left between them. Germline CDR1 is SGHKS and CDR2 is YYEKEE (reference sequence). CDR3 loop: CASSLGGTGANGYTF. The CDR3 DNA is TGTGCCAGCAGCTTGGGTGGGACCGGCGCAAATGGCTACACCTTC.

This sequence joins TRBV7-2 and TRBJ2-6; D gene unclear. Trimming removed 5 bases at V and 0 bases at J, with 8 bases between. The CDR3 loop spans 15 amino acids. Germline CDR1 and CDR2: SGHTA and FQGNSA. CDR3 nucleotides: TGTGCCAGCAGCCCACCCCTCTCTGGGGCCAACGTCCTGACTTTC. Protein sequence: CASSPPLSGANVLTF.

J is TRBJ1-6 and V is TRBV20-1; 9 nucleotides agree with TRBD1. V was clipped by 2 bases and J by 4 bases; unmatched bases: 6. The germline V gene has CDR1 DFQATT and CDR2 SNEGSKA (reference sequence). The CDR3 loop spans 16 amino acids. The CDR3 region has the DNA TGCAGTGCTAGATATACCGGGACAGGGTATAATTCACCCCTCCACTTT. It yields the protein CSARYTGTGYNSPLHF.

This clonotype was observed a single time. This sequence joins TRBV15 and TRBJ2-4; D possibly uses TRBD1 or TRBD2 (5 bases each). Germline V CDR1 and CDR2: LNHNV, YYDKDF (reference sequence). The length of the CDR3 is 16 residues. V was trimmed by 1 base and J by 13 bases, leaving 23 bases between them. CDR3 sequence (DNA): TGTGCCACCAGCAGAGGTTCGAGGGCAGGGCGTGGGGAGCAGTACTTC. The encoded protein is CATSRGSRAGRGEQYF.

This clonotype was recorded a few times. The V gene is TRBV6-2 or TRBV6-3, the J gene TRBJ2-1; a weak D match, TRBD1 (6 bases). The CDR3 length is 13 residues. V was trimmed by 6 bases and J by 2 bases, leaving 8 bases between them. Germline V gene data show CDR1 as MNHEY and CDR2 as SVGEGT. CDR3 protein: CASRQGTYNEQFF. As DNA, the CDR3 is TGTGCCAGCAGACAGGGTACCTACAATGAGCAGTTCTTC.

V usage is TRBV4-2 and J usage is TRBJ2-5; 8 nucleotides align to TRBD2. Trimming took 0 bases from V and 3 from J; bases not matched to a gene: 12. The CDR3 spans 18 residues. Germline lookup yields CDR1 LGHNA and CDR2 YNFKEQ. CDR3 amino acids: CASSQDSAVAGKKETQYF. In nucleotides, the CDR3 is TGTGCCAGCAGCCAAGATAGCGCGGTAGCGGGGAAAAAAGAGACCCAGTACTTC.

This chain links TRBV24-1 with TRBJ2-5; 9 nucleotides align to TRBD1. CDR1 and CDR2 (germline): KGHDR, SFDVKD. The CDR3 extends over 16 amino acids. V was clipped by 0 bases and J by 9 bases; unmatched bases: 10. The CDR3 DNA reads TGTGCCACCAGTGATTTGAGACAGGGGGTAGAGGAGGCCCAGTACTTC. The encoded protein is CATSDLRQGVEEAQYF.

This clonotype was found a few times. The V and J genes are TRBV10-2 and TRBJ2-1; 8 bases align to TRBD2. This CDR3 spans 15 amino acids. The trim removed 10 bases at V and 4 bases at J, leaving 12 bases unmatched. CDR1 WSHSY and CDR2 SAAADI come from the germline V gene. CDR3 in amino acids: CATSSAGGPYNEQFF. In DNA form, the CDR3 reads TGCGCCACCTCTTCTGCGGGGGGACCGTACAATGAGCAGTTCTTC.

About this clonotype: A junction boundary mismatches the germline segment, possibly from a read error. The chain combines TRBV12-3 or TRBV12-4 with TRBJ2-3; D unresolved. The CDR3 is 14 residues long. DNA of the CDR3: TGTGCCCGAGATCCGACTGGAAGCACAGATACGCGGTATTTT. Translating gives CARDPTGSTDTRYF.

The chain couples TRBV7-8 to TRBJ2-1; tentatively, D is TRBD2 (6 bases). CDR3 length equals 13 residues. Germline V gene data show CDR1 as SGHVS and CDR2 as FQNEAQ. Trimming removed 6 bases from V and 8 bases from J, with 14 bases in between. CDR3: CASSGRWGDEQFF. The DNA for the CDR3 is TGTGCCAGCAGTGGACGGTGGGGGGATGAGCAGTTCTTC.

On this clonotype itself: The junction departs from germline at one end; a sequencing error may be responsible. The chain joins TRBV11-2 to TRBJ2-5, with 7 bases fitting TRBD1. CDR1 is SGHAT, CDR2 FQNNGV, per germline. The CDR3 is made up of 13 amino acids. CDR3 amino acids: CASRTGLGETQYF. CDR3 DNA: TGTGCCAGCAGGACAGGGTTGGGGGAGACTCAGTACTTC.

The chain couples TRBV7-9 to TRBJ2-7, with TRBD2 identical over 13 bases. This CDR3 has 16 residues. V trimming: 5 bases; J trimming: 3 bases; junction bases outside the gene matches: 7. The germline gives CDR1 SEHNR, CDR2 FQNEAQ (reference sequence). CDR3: CASSPRLAGGHYEQYF. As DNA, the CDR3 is TGTGCCAGCAGCCCGAGACTAGCGGGGGGCCACTACGAGCAGTACTTC.

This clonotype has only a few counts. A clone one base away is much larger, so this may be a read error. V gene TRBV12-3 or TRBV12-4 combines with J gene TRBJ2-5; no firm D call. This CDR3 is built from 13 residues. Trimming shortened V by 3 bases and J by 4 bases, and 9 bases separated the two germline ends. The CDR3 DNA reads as TGTGCCAGCAGTTTCATGGGTGGAGAGACCCAGTACTTC. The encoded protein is CASSFMGGETQYF.

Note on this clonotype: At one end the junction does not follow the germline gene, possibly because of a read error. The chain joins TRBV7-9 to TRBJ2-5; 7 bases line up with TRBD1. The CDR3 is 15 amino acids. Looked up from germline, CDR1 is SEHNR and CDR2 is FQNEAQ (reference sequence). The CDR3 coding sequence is TGTGCCGGCAGCCTTGGACAGGCGGTCGAAAATGAGCAGTACTTC. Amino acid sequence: CAGSLGQAVENEQYF.

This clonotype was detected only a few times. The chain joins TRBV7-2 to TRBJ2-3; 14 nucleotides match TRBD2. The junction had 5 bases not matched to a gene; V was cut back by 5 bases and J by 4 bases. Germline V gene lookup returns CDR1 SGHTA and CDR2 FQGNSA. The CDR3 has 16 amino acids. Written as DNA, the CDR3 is TGTGCCAGCAGCCGACTAGCGGGGGGGGTTTCAGATACGCAGTATTTT. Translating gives CASSRLAGGVSDTQYF.